The rows below give T cell receptor beta chains drawn from one sample of a study of control samples from healthy donors and cancer patients. Some clones are missing from TCRdb's copy, which holds only in-frame ones; the method was immunoSEQ multiplex PCR. In the table there are approximately 97,000 clones, around four fifths of which are singletons. The sample consisted of blood. The receptors here all came from a man aged 25-45 years in good health. The CDR3 runs from the conserved cysteine through the conserved F or W. Fields, in order: clone size, J gene, V gene, CDR3 length, CDR3 protein. Rows may omit the clone size; those that give it use once, few, many or a size class.

>NA|TRBJ2-1|TRBV6-5|13
CASGNAGGHEQFF
>NA|TRBJ2-1|TRBV19|12
CASSISGDEQFF
>NA|TRBJ1-6|TRBV19|13
CASSPSGDSPLHF
>once|TRBJ1-5|TRBV27|16
CASSSSLYSSPSSQHF
>once|TRBJ2-2|TRBV6-5|16
CASSYRANGVTGELFF
>NA|TRBJ1-5|TRBV12-5|15
CASASDRGYNQPQHF
>NA|TRBJ2-7|TRBV6-5|12
CASSRTPYEQYF
>NA|TRBJ2-7|TRBV3-1/TRBV3-2|14
CASSRRQGIYEQYF
>NA|TRBJ1-2|TRBV10-3|13
CAISASGGHGYTF
>NA|TRBJ1-3|TRBV5-5|14
CASTTWGAGNTIYF
>NA|TRBJ1-6|TRBV5-1|12
CASSLSGTPLHF
>NA|TRBJ2-3|TRBV28|16
CASTPYGTGRTDTQYF
>NA|TRBJ1-1|TRBV5-6|15
CASSFWDRAWAEAFF
>once|TRBJ1-1|TRBV19|15
CASSIPGGRTTEAFF
>NA|TRBJ1-3|TRBV6-4|13
CASSTEAGNTIYF
>once|TRBJ2-1|TRBV2|16
CASRLAGSSSYNEQFF
>NA|TRBJ1-1|TRBV30|16
CAWSVQGILGLPEAFF
>NA|TRBJ2-3|TRBV14|15
CASSISERGTDTQYF
>NA|TRBJ1-3|TRBV5-3|18
CARSLLGTAANSGNTIYF
>NA|TRBJ1-6|TRBV7-9|14
CASSSAGTLSPLHF
>NA|TRBJ2-1|TRBV5-6|14
CASSSTRDAVGQFF
>NA|TRBJ2-2|TRBV4-2|16
CASSQDRETNTGELFF
>NA|TRBJ2-1|TRBV6-1|10
CASSEAKQFF
>NA|TRBJ1-2|TRBV7-9|13
CASSRDRRYGYTF
>once|TRBJ2-3|TRBV18|16
CASSPTPGPTGDTQYF
>NA|TRBJ1-3|TRBV5-1|16
CASSLAVRANGNTIYF
>NA|TRBJ1-3|TRBV27|13
CASSRGLGSTIYF
>NA|TRBJ2-1|TRBV12-3/TRBV12-4|13
CASSFGPTSEQFF
>NA|TRBJ2-7|TRBV5-1|14
CASSLTLASYEQYF
>NA|TRBJ1-2|TRBV6-5|14
CASSYLLRERSYTF
>NA|TRBJ1-6|TRBV7-6|14
CASSSDSANSPLHF
>NA|TRBJ1-4|TRBV11-2|16
CASSSGQGMTNEKLFF
>NA|TRBJ1-6|TRBV10-2|12
CASRALNSPLHF
>NA|TRBJ2-2|TRBV7-8|16
CASSRSGTGNTGELFF
>once|TRBJ1-4|TRBV9|17
CASSVATGGMANEKLFF
>NA|TRBJ1-6|TRBV19|15
CASSLLGLGNSPLHF
>NA|TRBJ1-4|TRBV5-1|14
CASSLGITNEKLFF
>few|TRBJ1-3|TRBV19|14
CASSIGSSGNTIYF
>NA|TRBJ1-5|TRBV7-9|14
CASSKGQANQPQHF
>NA|TRBJ1-5|TRBV30|12
CAWNVGHQPQHF
>NA|TRBJ1-1|TRBV28|15
CASSNRPPKNTEAFF
>NA|TRBJ2-2|TRBV27|15
CASSLEAGGFGELFF